A selection of T cell receptor beta chains follows, all from one sample in a study of cytotoxic CD8 clonotypes in ibrutinib-treated CLL. Sequencing used immunoSEQ multiplex PCR; TCRdb keeps in-frame clones, though not all of them. The sample lists about 140,000 clones, 70% to 90% occurring once. The sample was PBMCs, taken after 36 months of ibrutinib treatment. Receptor source: a human donor with chronic lymphocytic leukemia. Each CDR3 is given with its conserved first and last residue. A D gene is named only where the DNA matches it firmly. Clone size is given for some rows only: seen once, a few or many times, or a class if the clone is expanded.

V gene: TRBV5-1
clone size: NA
D gene: TRBD2
J gene: TRBJ2-1
CDR3 protein: CASSLLVAGVNEQFF
CDR3 DNA: TGCGCCAGCAGCTTGTTGGTAGCGGGAGTCAATGAGCAGTTCTTC

V gene: TRBV12-5
clone size: NA
D gene: NA
J gene: TRBJ1-1
CDR3 protein: CASGLVPSRAFF
CDR3 DNA: TGTGCTAGTGGTTTGGTACCCTCGAGAGCTTTCTTT

V gene: TRBV27
clone size: NA
D gene: TRBD1
J gene: TRBJ2-5
CDR3 protein: CASIPQGATVQYF
CDR3 DNA: TGTGCCAGCATCCCCCAGGGGGCGACGGTCCAGTACTTC

V gene: TRBV11-2
clone size: once
D gene: NA
J gene: TRBJ1-1
CDR3 protein: CASSRGGGRGAFF
CDR3 DNA: TGTGCCAGCAGCCGCGGGGGGGGCCGCGGGGCTTTCTTT

V gene: TRBV5-4
clone size: NA
D gene: TRBD2
J gene: TRBJ2-3
CDR3 protein: CASSLPAGSSTDTQYF
CDR3 DNA: TGTGCCAGCAGCTTGCCAGCGGGGTCTAGCACAGATACGCAGTATTTT

V gene: TRBV11-2
clone size: NA
D gene: NA
J gene: TRBJ2-5
CDR3 protein: CASSLGTTIQTQYF
CDR3 DNA: TGTGCCAGCAGCTTAGGCACCACCATTCAGACCCAGTACTTC

V gene: TRBV7-2
clone size: NA
D gene: NA
J gene: TRBJ1-2
CDR3 protein: CASSSYGTALDTF
CDR3 DNA: TGTGCCAGCAGCTCTTATGGGACGGCCCTGGACACCTTC

V gene: TRBV6-1
clone size: NA
D gene: TRBD1
J gene: TRBJ1-3
CDR3 protein: CASSEKGTVPGNTIYF
CDR3 DNA: TGTGCCAGCAGTGAAAAAGGGACAGTACCTGGAAACACCATATATTTT

V gene: TRBV28
clone size: NA
D gene: NA
J gene: TRBJ2-2
CDR3 protein: CASSWAGAQGGTTGELFF
CDR3 DNA: TGTGCCAGCAGTTGGGCAGGGGCCCAGGGGGGTACCACCGGGGAGCTGTTTTTT

V gene: TRBV13
clone size: once
D gene: NA
J gene: TRBJ2-7
CDR3 protein: CASSLHRSYEQYF
CDR3 DNA: TGTGCCAGCAGCTTACATAGATCCTACGAGCAGTACTTC

V gene: TRBV5-4
clone size: NA
D gene: NA
J gene: TRBJ2-1
CDR3 protein: CASSSDNYNEQFF
CDR3 DNA: TGTGCCAGCAGCTCGGACAACTACAATGAGCAGTTCTTC

V gene: TRBV2
clone size: once
D gene: NA
J gene: TRBJ2-2
CDR3 protein: CASSAYGAGNTGELFF
CDR3 DNA: TGTGCCAGCAGTGCGTACGGGGCAGGGAACACCGGGGAGCTGTTTTTT

V gene: TRBV14
clone size: few
D gene: NA
J gene: TRBJ1-1
CDR3 protein: CASSQAGRPNTEAFF
CDR3 DNA: TGTGCCAGCAGCCAAGCGGGACGCCCGAACACTGAAGCTTTCTTT

V gene: TRBV19
clone size: few
D gene: NA
J gene: TRBJ1-5
CDR3 protein: CASSNVPSSPGVGNQPQHF
CDR3 DNA: TGTGCCAGTAGTAATGTCCCCTCATCCCCAGGGGTCGGCAATCAGCCCCAGCATTTT

V gene: TRBV4-1
clone size: NA
D gene: NA
J gene: TRBJ2-1
CDR3 protein: CASSQGGRARRGNEQFF
CDR3 DNA: TGCGCCAGCAGCCAAGGGGGCCGGGCTCGCCGCGGCAATGAGCAGTTCTTC

V gene: TRBV30
clone size: NA
D gene: TRBD2
J gene: TRBJ2-3
CDR3 protein: CAWSVGLAGDTDTQYF
CDR3 DNA: TGTGCCTGGAGTGTTGGGCTAGCGGGGGACACAGATACGCAGTATTTT

V gene: TRBV28
clone size: once
D gene: NA
J gene: TRBJ2-7
CDR3 protein: CASSFGQVTYEQYF
CDR3 DNA: TGTGCCAGCAGTTTCGGCCAGGTGACCTACGAGCAGTACTTC

V gene: TRBV13
clone size: NA
D gene: NA
J gene: TRBJ2-5
CDR3 protein: CASSYQETQYF
CDR3 DNA: TGTGCCAGCAGCTACCAAGAGACCCAGTACTTC

V gene: TRBV29-1
clone size: NA
D gene: NA
J gene: TRBJ1-2
CDR3 protein: CSVGPRELLNYGYTF
CDR3 DNA: TGCAGCGTTGGCCCGCGGGAACTACTTAACTATGGCTACACCTTC

V gene: TRBV19
clone size: NA
D gene: NA
J gene: TRBJ1-5
CDR3 protein: CASSIWGNQPQHF
CDR3 DNA: TGTGCCAGTAGTATCTGGGGGAATCAGCCCCAGCATTTT

V gene: TRBV30
clone size: NA
D gene: NA
J gene: TRBJ1-2
CDR3 protein: CACTLGNYGYTF
CDR3 DNA: TGTGCCTGCACTCTGGGGAACTATGGCTACACCTTC

V gene: TRBV28
clone size: NA
D gene: TRBD1
J gene: TRBJ1-4
CDR3 protein: CASNPTGKIEKLFF
CDR3 DNA: TGTGCCAGCAATCCGACAGGGAAAATTGAAAAACTGTTTTTT

V gene: TRBV28
clone size: NA
D gene: NA
J gene: TRBJ1-1
CDR3 protein: CASSIQGLGDTEAFF
CDR3 DNA: TGTGCCAGCAGTATACAGGGTTTGGGGGACACTGAAGCTTTCTTT

V gene: TRBV18
clone size: NA
D gene: NA
J gene: TRBJ2-1
CDR3 protein: CASSRNSGTTYNEQFF
CDR3 DNA: TGTGCCAGCTCGCGAAACTCCGGGACAACCTACAATGAGCAGTTCTTC

V gene: TRBV13
clone size: NA
D gene: TRBD2
J gene: TRBJ2-7
CDR3 protein: CASSPSLGTSGYEQYF
CDR3 DNA: TGTGCCAGCAGCCCCTCACTCGGGACTAGCGGATACGAGCAGTACTTC

V gene: TRBV5-1
clone size: NA
D gene: TRBD1
J gene: TRBJ2-2
CDR3 protein: CASSLPRTGKNTGELFF
CDR3 DNA: TGCGCCAGCAGCCTACCGCGGACAGGGAAGAACACCGGGGAGCTGTTTTTT

V gene: TRBV19
clone size: NA
D gene: NA
J gene: TRBJ1-5
CDR3 protein: CASSIPQFNQPQHF
CDR3 DNA: TGTGCCAGTAGTATTCCCCAGTTTAATCAGCCCCAGCATTTT

V gene: TRBV5-6
clone size: once
D gene: NA
J gene: TRBJ2-7
CDR3 protein: CASSWGGVYTYEQYF
CDR3 DNA: TGTGCCAGCAGCTGGGGCGGGGTCTATACCTACGAGCAGTACTTC

V gene: TRBV18
clone size: NA
D gene: NA
J gene: TRBJ1-2
CDR3 protein: CASSPPGQDGYTF
CDR3 DNA: TGTGCCAGCTCACCACCAGGGCAAGATGGCTACACCTTC

V gene: TRBV11-2
clone size: NA
D gene: TRBD1
J gene: TRBJ2-7
CDR3 protein: CASSLRPQGISYEQYF
CDR3 DNA: TGTGCCAGCAGCTTAAGACCACAGGGGATCTCCTACGAGCAGTACTTC

V gene: TRBV19
clone size: NA
D gene: NA
J gene: TRBJ1-2
CDR3 protein: CASNPPGSYGYTF
CDR3 DNA: TGTGCCAGTAACCCCCCGGGGAGCTATGGCTACACCTTC

V gene: TRBV28
clone size: NA
D gene: NA
J gene: TRBJ2-7
CDR3 protein: CASSLPSDSYEQYF
CDR3 DNA: TGTGCCAGCAGTCTTCCGTCGGACTCCTACGAGCAGTACTTC

V gene: TRBV18
clone size: NA
D gene: TRBD1
J gene: TRBJ2-1
CDR3 protein: CASSPTTGNYNEQFF
CDR3 DNA: TGTGCCAGCTCACCTACGACAGGGAACTACAATGAGCAGTTCTTC

V gene: TRBV12-2
clone size: NA
D gene: NA
J gene: TRBJ1-4
CDR3 protein: CATPRDRNEKLFF
CDR3 DNA: TGTGCAACCCCCCGAGACAGAAATGAAAAACTGTTTTTT

V gene: TRBV6-6
clone size: once
D gene: TRBD1
J gene: TRBJ1-2
CDR3 protein: CASSRQGVNLGYTF
CDR3 DNA: TGTGCCAGCAGTCGACAGGGGGTTAATTTGGGCTACACCTTC

V gene: TRBV28
clone size: NA
D gene: TRBD1
J gene: TRBJ1-2
CDR3 protein: CASRATGVPYGYTF
CDR3 DNA: TGTGCCAGCAGGGCTACAGGGGTCCCCTATGGCTACACCTTC

V gene: TRBV2
clone size: NA
D gene: NA
J gene: TRBJ1-2
CDR3 protein: CASGGGAAGYTF
CDR3 DNA: TGTGCCAGCGGCGGGGGGGCGGCTGGCTACACCTTC

V gene: TRBV6-1
clone size: NA
D gene: TRBD2
J gene: TRBJ2-3
CDR3 protein: CASSESEREGDTQYF
CDR3 DNA: TGTGCCAGCAGTGAATCGGAGAGGGAGGGGGATACGCAGTATTTT

V gene: TRBV10-3
clone size: NA
D gene: TRBD2
J gene: TRBJ2-7
CDR3 protein: CAISGGDNFAKSFEQYF
CDR3 DNA: TGTGCCATCAGCGGGGGGGACAATTTCGCTAAGAGTTTCGAGCAGTACTTC

V gene: TRBV5-1
clone size: NA
D gene: TRBD1
J gene: TRBJ2-7
CDR3 protein: CASSLVTDRAYEQYF
CDR3 DNA: TGCGCCAGCAGCTTGGTGACGGACAGGGCCTACGAGCAGTACTTC

V gene: TRBV7-9
clone size: NA
D gene: NA
J gene: TRBJ2-5
CDR3 protein: CASSLASSSPETQYF
CDR3 DNA: TGTGCCAGCAGCTTGGCTAGTTCGTCCCCAGAGACCCAGTACTTC

V gene: TRBV6-8
clone size: few
D gene: TRBD1
J gene: TRBJ1-3
CDR3 protein: CASSYLRGPGNTIYF
CDR3 DNA: TGTGCCAGCAGTTATCTCAGGGGGCCTGGAAACACCATATATTTT

V gene: TRBV4-1
clone size: NA
D gene: NA
J gene: TRBJ2-7
CDR3 protein: CASSQDRLAGEQYF
CDR3 DNA: TGCGCCAGCAGCCAAGATCGGCTAGCTGGGGAGCAGTACTTC

V gene: TRBV29-1
clone size: few
D gene: NA
J gene: TRBJ1-6
CDR3 protein: CSVSVGAPNSPLHF
CDR3 DNA: TGCAGCGTTTCAGTTGGAGCCCCAAATTCACCCCTCCACTTT

V gene: TRBV30
clone size: NA
D gene: NA
J gene: TRBJ1-2
CDR3 protein: CAWSKTPGHLYGYTF
CDR3 DNA: TGTGCCTGGAGTAAGACACCGGGACACCTCTATGGCTACACCTTC

V gene: TRBV28
clone size: NA
D gene: NA
J gene: TRBJ2-5
CDR3 protein: CASSSEGAADETQYF
CDR3 DNA: TGTGCCAGCAGCTCCGAAGGGGCGGCCGATGAGACCCAGTACTTC

V gene: TRBV5-1
clone size: NA
D gene: TRBD1
J gene: TRBJ1-3
CDR3 protein: CASSSQGFVDTIYF
CDR3 DNA: TGCGCCAGCAGCTCACAGGGGTTTGTGGACACCATATATTTT

V gene: TRBV6-1
clone size: NA
D gene: NA
J gene: TRBJ1-5
CDR3 protein: CASWGGSNQPQHF
CDR3 DNA: TGTGCCAGCTGGGGGGGTAGCAATCAGCCCCAGCATTTT

V gene: TRBV27
clone size: once
D gene: TRBD1
J gene: TRBJ2-7
CDR3 protein: CASSYRDRGYEQYF
CDR3 DNA: TGTGCCAGCAGTTACCGGGACAGGGGATACGAGCAGTACTTC

V gene: TRBV28
clone size: once
D gene: TRBD2
J gene: TRBJ2-5
CDR3 protein: CASKPGLAGGETQYF
CDR3 DNA: TGTGCCAGCAAACCGGGACTAGCGGGGGGGGAGACCCAGTACTTC

V gene: TRBV5-1
clone size: NA
D gene: TRBD1
J gene: TRBJ2-3
CDR3 protein: CASSWGQFTDTQYF
CDR3 DNA: TGCGCCAGCAGCTGGGGACAGTTCACAGATACGCAGTATTTT

V gene: TRBV6-4
clone size: NA
D gene: TRBD1
J gene: TRBJ1-1
CDR3 protein: CASSAATGEAFF
CDR3 DNA: TGTGCCAGCAGTGCCGCGACAGGGGAAGCTTTCTTT

V gene: TRBV7-9
clone size: NA
D gene: NA
J gene: TRBJ1-6
CDR3 protein: CASSPEGNSPLHF
CDR3 DNA: TGTGCCAGCAGCCCCGAGGGGAATTCACCCCTCCACTTT

V gene: TRBV7-9
clone size: NA
D gene: NA
J gene: TRBJ2-7
CDR3 protein: CASSLVRTYEQYF
CDR3 DNA: TGTGCCAGCAGCTTAGTGCGGACCTACGAGCAGTACTTC

V gene: TRBV11-2
clone size: NA
D gene: NA
J gene: TRBJ2-1
CDR3 protein: CASSLLSTAYNEQFF
CDR3 DNA: TGTGCCAGCAGCCTTCTTAGTACGGCCTACAATGAGCAGTTCTTC